Detailed here is one T cell receptor (beta chain). Only in-frame clones appear in the TCRdb table, and some are missing; sequencing was by immunoSEQ multiplex PCR. The data show roughly 120,000 clones, roughly nine tenths seen once. In germline, CDR1 is SEHNR, CDR2 FQNEAQ (reference sequence). The V and J ends lost 4 bases and 0 bases, in that order; junction bases with no gene match: 4. The CDR3 loop spans 15 amino acids. The sample belongs to a study of blood T cell repertoires in COVID-19. In the study overall: The United States, Italy and Spain were the sources of the acute and convalescent COVID-19 samples.

This sequence originates from a man aged 65-85 years who had recovered from COVID-19. The sequencing sample was made of peripheral blood. J is TRBJ2-3 and V is TRBV7-9; 7 bases are shared with TRBD2. The CDR3 bases are TGTGCCAGCAGCTCCCGAGCGGGGAGCACAGATACGCAGTATTTT. This translates into CASSSRAGSTDTQYF. Drawing the rest from reference TRBV7-9 and TRBJ2-3, the complete variable domain is DTGVSQNPRHKITKRGQNVTFRCDPISEHNRLYWYRQTLGQGPEFLTYFQNEAQLEKSRLLSDRFSAERPKGSFSTLEIQRTEQGDSAMYLCASSSRAGSTDTQYFGPGTRLTVL.